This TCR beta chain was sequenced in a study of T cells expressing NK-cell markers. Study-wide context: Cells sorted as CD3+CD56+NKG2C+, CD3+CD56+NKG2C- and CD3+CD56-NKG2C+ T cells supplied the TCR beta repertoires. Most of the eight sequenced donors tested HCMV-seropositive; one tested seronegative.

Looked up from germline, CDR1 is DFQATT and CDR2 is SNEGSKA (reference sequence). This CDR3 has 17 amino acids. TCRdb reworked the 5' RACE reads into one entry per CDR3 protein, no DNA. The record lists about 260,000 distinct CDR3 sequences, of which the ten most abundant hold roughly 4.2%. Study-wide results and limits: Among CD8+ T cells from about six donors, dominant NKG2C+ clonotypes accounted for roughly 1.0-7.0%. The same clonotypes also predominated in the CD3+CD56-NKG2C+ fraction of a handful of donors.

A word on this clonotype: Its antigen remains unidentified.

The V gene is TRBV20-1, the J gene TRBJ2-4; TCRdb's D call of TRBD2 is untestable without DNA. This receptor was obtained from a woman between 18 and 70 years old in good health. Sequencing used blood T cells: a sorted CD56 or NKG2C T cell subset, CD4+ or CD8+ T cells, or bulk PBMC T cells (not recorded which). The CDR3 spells CSARRAEVPLAKNIQYF.